This T cell receptor (beta chain) derives from a study of tumor-infiltrating lymphocytes in oesophageal squamous cell carcinoma. TCRdb itself ran the PCR reads through MiXCR, one entry per CDR3 protein. The data show about 15,000 distinct CDR3 sequences, with roughly 49% seen just once and 20% to 25% held by the top ten. The germline V gene has CDR1 SEHNR and CDR2 FQNEAQ (reference sequence). The CDR3 has 13 amino acids. The genes are TRBV7-9 and TRBJ2-3, with 7 bases that match TRBD1. With the DNA end fitting TRBJ1-1 better, the J assignment may be wrong. The receptor's source is a male donor with esophageal squamous cell carcinoma. Sequences were obtained from esophageal tumor tissue. CDR3 amino acids: CASSLQGGTEAFF. DNA for the CDR3: TGTGCCAGCAGCTTACAGGGGGGCACTGAAGCTTTCTTT.